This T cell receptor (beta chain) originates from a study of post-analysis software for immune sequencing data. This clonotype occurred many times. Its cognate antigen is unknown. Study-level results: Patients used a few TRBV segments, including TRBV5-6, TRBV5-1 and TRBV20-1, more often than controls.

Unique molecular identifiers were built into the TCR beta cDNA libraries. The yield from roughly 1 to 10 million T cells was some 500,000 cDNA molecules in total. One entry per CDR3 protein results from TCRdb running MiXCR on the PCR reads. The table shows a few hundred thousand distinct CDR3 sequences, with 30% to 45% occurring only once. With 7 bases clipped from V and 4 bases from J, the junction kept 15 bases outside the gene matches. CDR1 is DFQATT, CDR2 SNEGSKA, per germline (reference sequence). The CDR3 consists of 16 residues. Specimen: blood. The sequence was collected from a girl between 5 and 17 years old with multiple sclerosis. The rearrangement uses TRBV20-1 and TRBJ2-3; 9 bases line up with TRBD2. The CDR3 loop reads CSVQFPRLAEPDTQYF. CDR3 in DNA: TGCAGTGTCCAATTCCCTCGACTAGCGGAGCCAGATACGCAGTATTTT.